Each of the 4 T cell receptor beta chains below was sequenced from the same sample in a study of shared clonotypes between healthy human individuals. Generated by immunoSEQ multiplex PCR, the TCRdb table keeps only in-frame clones and is missing some. Seen here are around 2.3 million clones, approximately 96% observed once, and the top ten hold around 0.13%. The sequenced material came from naive CD4+ T cells sorted from blood. Subset noted: CD45RA+ positively selected. The receptors originated from a young man in good health.

The chain is built from TRBV2 and TRBJ2-2; D is ambiguous. The germline V gene encodes CDR1 SNHLY and CDR2 FYNNEI. CDR3 length: 15 amino acids. Trimming shortened V by 1 base and J by 7 bases, and 13 bases separated the two germline ends. The CDR3 loop reads CASSEGRLLLGELFF. CDR3 nucleotide sequence: TGTGCCAGCAGTGAAGGCCGATTACTTCTCGGGGAGCTGTTTTTT.

V gene TRBV6-1 combines with J gene TRBJ2-2; D gene uncertain. CDR1 MNHNS and CDR2 SASEGT come from the germline V gene. V lost 3 bases to trimming and J lost 1 base, with 3 bases between them. The CDR3 consists of 13 residues. The CDR3: CASSDVNTGELFF. The CDR3 nucleotides are TGTGCCAGCAGTGATGTGAACACCGGGGAGCTGTTTTTT.

This clone was observed a single time. V is TRBV5-4 and J is TRBJ1-1; a weak D match, TRBD1 (6 bases). Trimming cost V 4 bases and J 6 bases, with 19 bases left between them. CDR1 is SGHNT and CDR2 is YYREEE in the germline V gene (reference sequence). The CDR3 loop spans 15 amino acids. This CDR3 is CASSPGSGQWAEAFF. For the CDR3, the DNA is TGTGCCAGCAGCCCGGGGAGCGGACAGTGGGCTGAAGCTTTCTTT.

Comment on this clone: Other DNA sequences within the sample encode an identical CDR3. This chain joins TRBV5-1 and TRBJ2-7; 8 nucleotides align to TRBD1. This CDR3 region has 11 residues. Germline V lookup: CDR1 SGHRS, CDR2 YFSETQ. J lost 5 bases, V lost 5 bases, and 0 bases had no gene match. The CDR3 nucleotides read TGCGCCAGCAGGGACAGGGACGAGCAGTACTTC. Its translation: CASRDRDEQYF.